This T cell receptor (beta chain) was recorded in a study of T cells in localized non-small cell lung cancer. The CDR3 covers 16 residues. Trimming removed 4 bases at V and 3 bases at J, with 16 bases between. CDR1 is LNHDA, CDR2 SQIVND, per germline (reference sequence). Worth noting for this clone: What it binds is unknown.

Study findings and constraints: Exceeding tumor, uninvolved adjacent lung had the highest T cell clonality.

Produced via immunoSEQ multiplex PCR; TCRdb's table is partial and in-frame only. The sample holds over 1,500 clones, less than 40% seen once. V and J are TRBV19 and TRBJ1-5; a weak D match, TRBD1 (5 bases). Sequencing used lung tumor tissue, obtained before any cancer treatment. This sequence originates from a female donor at least 60 years old with stage II squamous cell lung carcinoma. The DNA of the CDR3 is TGTGCCAGTAGTACCATCCCGGGACTGCTCAATCAGCCCCAGCATTTT. Its translation is CASSTIPGLLNQPQHF.